This T cell receptor beta chain was identified in a study of blood T cells in healthy people across ages. Aged roughly 6 to 90, donors were systemically healthy Caucasians from Russia. Findings and caveats of the study: Per million T cells, the diversity of TCR beta decreased roughly linearly as age advanced. PBMCs went unsorted, and a conclusive naive versus antigen-experienced comparison was therefore prevented.

A J-beta primer mix and a sample-barcoded 5' primer were used in a second PCR of roughly 6 to 12 cycles. Every sample gave at least 2.5 million paired-end reads containing CDR3. TCRdb independently ran MiXCR on the 5' RACE reads; one entry per CDR3 protein. Here the sample spans approximately 1,000,000 distinct CDR3 sequences, more than 30% being singletons. Germline-derived CDR1 and CDR2 are SNHLY and FYNNEI. V was shortened by 4 bases and J by 0 bases, with 12 bases between the two germline ends. The CDR3 runs 16 residues. Turning to this clonotype: Its antigen remains unknown.

This chain links TRBV2 with TRBJ1-4; perhaps TRBD1 as D (6 bases). The sequenced sample consisted of blood. The sequence was collected from a man aged 18 to 29 in good health. This CDR3 reads CASSAETGATNEKLFF. The CDR3 DNA sequence: TGTGCCAGCAGTGCCGAGACAGGAGCAACTAATGAAAAACTGTTTTTT.